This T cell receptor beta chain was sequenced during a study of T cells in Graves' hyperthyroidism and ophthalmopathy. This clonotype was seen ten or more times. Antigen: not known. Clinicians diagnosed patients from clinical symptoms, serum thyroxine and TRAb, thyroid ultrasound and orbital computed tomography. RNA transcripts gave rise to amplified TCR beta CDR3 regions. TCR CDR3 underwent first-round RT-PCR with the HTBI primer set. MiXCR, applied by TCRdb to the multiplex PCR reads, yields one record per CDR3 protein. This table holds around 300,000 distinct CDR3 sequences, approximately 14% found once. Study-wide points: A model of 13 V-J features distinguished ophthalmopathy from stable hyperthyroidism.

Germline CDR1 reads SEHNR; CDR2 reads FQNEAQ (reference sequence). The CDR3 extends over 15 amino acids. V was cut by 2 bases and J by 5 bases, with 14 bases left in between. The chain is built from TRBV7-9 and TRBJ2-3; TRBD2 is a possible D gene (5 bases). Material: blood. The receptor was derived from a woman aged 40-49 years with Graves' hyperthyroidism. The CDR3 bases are TGTGCCAGCAGCTTACTAGGGAGCCGAGGAGATACGCAGTATTTT. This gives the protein CASSLLGSRGDTQYF.